This T cell receptor (beta chain) comes out of a study of T cells after posttransplantation cyclophosphamide. Sequencing was performed with immunoSEQ multiplex PCR; in TCRdb, only in-frame clones are kept and a portion is missing. Observed in the sample are tens of thousands of clones, none of them singletons. The TCR comes from a woman aged 55-70 years in good health, CMV-negative, and a related stem cell transplant donor. The sample comprised PBMCs.

CDR3 nucleotides: TGTGCCAGCGGACAGGCGGGGGCCAAAAACATTCAGTACTTC. This codes for CASGQAGAKNIQYF. The chain uses TRBV5-4 and TRBJ2-4; possible D gene TRBD1, 7 bases. Per the germline V gene, CDR1 is SGHNT and CDR2 is YYREEE (reference sequence). V lost 7 bases to trimming and J lost 1 base, with 12 bases between them. CDR3 length: 14 residues.